What follows are 12 T cell receptor beta chains derived from one specimen sequenced in a study of blood T cells in healthy people across ages. PCR was performed a second time for 7 to 11 cycles using a sample-barcoded 5' primer and a J-beta primer mix. TCRdb reanalysed the 5' RACE reads using MiXCR and keeps one entry per CDR3 protein. Of 450,000 to 700,000 distinct CDR3 sequences in the sample, 25% to 30% are singletons; the top ten hold 18%. Specimen: blood. These receptor sequences come from a woman in her 70s in good health.

The gene calls are TRBV25-1 and TRBJ1-4; D not certain. Trimming pared 5 bases from V and 8 bases from J, leaving 9 bases between. CDR1 and CDR2 (germline): MGHDK, SYGVNS. The length of the CDR3 is 12 residues. CDR3 amino acids: CASSSNGEKLFF. The CDR3 region has the DNA TGTGCCAGCAGTTCGAACGGGGAAAAACTGTTTTTT.

This clonotype was counted between two and nine times. The chain links TRBV18 to TRBJ1-5; a possible D gene is TRBD1 (6 bases). Germline assignment: CDR1 KGHSH and CDR2 LQKENI. This CDR3 spans 16 amino acids. Trimming removed 5 bases at V and 0 bases at J, with 14 bases between. CDR3 coding DNA: TGTGCCAGCTCATCGACAGGAGAAGTTAGCAATCAGCCCCAGCATTTT. It is translated as CASSSTGEVSNQPQHF.

This clonotype showed up just a few times. The rearrangement uses TRBV5-1 and TRBJ2-3; 7 nucleotides align to TRBD1. The CDR3 has 14 residues. In germline, CDR1 is SGHRS, CDR2 YFSETQ. Trimming at V came to 7 bases and at J to 2 bases, leaving 7 bases not matched to a gene. The CDR3 nucleotides read TGCGCCAGCCTCCGGGACAGCAACACAGATACGCAGTATTTT. Translating it yields CASLRDSNTDTQYF.

This rearrangement joins TRBV5-1 to TRBJ2-7; 8 bases fit TRBD2. CDR1 is SGHRS, CDR2 YFSETQ, per germline. After removal of 5 bases from V and 7 bases from J, the junction contained 14 bases not matched to a gene. This CDR3 is built from 15 residues. As DNA, the CDR3 is TGCGCCAGCAGATTGAGCGGGGGCCTGGGAGGTGAGCAGTACTTC. It yields the protein CASRLSGGLGGEQYF.

The chain combines TRBV11-3 with TRBJ2-7, with D unresolved. This CDR3 spans 15 amino acids. Germline CDR1 reads SGHNT; CDR2 reads YENEEA. The V gene lost 3 bases and the J gene lost 2 bases, with 14 bases spanning the gap. For the CDR3, the DNA is TGTGCCAGCAGCTTGTTAGTTTCTAGACCCTACGAGCAGTACTTC. Encoded protein: CASSLLVSRPYEQYF.

This clonotype was seen a few times. The chain has TRBV29-1 and TRBJ1-4; no firm D call. The CDR3 covers 14 residues. V lost 0 bases and J 7 bases, leaving 12 bases between the germline ends. Germline lookup yields CDR1 SQVTM and CDR2 ANQGSEA. CDR3 loop: CSVEDFTVREKLFF. CDR3 nucleotide sequence: TGCAGCGTTGAAGACTTCACGGTGCGTGAAAAACTGTTTTTT. The variable domain in full, completed from reference TRBV29-1 and TRBJ1-4, reads SAVISQKPSRDICQRGTSLTIQCQVDSQVTMMFWYRQQPGQSLTLIATANQGSEATYESGFVIDKFPISRPNLTFSTLTVSNMSPEDSSIYLCSVEDFTVREKLFFGSGTQLSVL.

This chain connects TRBV5-1 to TRBJ2-5; D may be TRBD1 (6 bases). This CDR3 spans 14 amino acids. V dropped 3 bases and J dropped 3 bases, with 12 bases sitting between them. Looked up from germline, CDR1 is SGHRS and CDR2 is YFSETQ. CDR3 region: CASSSGTQKETQYF. The CDR3 DNA sequence: TGCGCCAGCAGCTCAGGGACACAAAAAGAGACCCAGTACTTC.

This rearrangement joins TRBV4-3 to TRBJ2-3; possible D gene TRBD2, 7 bases. The V end lost 4 bases, the J end lost 0 bases, and 17 bases lay between the germline ends. The germline gives CDR1 LGHNA, CDR2 YSLEER. The CDR3 consists of 17 residues. The DNA for the CDR3 is TGCGCCAGCAGCCGGATTACGGGGGGCTCTAGCACAGATACGCAGTATTTT. Translation gives CASSRITGGSSTDTQYF.

This clonotype came up a few times. The chain uses TRBV12-3 or TRBV12-4 and TRBJ1-1; D perhaps matches TRBD1 (5 bases). This CDR3 contains 12 residues. V shed 1 base and J shed 7 bases, with 7 bases lying between them. Written as DNA, the CDR3 is TGTGCCAGCAGTTTAGGGGGGTTTGAAGCTTTCTTT. This gives the protein CASSLGGFEAFF.

This clonotype was counted only a few times. This CDR3 is CSARGLDPETQYF. CDR3 DNA: TGCAGTGCTAGAGGACTTGACCCGGAGACCCAGTACTTC. This chain joins TRBV20-1 and TRBJ2-5; D is unresolved. Germline V lookup: CDR1 DFQATT, CDR2 SNEGSKA (reference sequence). The CDR3 runs 13 residues. V was trimmed by 1 base and J by 5 bases, leaving 11 bases between them.

CDR3 sequence reads: CSARTRAPGGELFF. The CDR3 DNA reads as TGCAGTGCTAGAACCCGGGCCCCCGGCGGGGAGCTGTTTTTT. V and J are TRBV20-1 and TRBJ2-2, with D hard to call. This CDR3 comprises 14 residues. Per germline, CDR1 DFQATT and CDR2 SNEGSKA (reference sequence). V was pared by 2 bases and J by 7 bases, with 14 bases between.

In this sample, this clonotype turned up a few times. The V call is TRBV10-3, the J call TRBJ1-5, with 9 nucleotides matching TRBD1. The CDR3 has 14 amino acids. CDR1 and CDR2 from the germline V gene are ENHRY and SYGVKD. With 8 bases clipped from V and 1 base from J, the junction kept 3 bases outside the gene matches. The CDR3 loop is CAIATGGSNQPQHF. DNA of the CDR3: TGTGCCATCGCGACAGGGGGGAGCAATCAGCCCCAGCATTTT.